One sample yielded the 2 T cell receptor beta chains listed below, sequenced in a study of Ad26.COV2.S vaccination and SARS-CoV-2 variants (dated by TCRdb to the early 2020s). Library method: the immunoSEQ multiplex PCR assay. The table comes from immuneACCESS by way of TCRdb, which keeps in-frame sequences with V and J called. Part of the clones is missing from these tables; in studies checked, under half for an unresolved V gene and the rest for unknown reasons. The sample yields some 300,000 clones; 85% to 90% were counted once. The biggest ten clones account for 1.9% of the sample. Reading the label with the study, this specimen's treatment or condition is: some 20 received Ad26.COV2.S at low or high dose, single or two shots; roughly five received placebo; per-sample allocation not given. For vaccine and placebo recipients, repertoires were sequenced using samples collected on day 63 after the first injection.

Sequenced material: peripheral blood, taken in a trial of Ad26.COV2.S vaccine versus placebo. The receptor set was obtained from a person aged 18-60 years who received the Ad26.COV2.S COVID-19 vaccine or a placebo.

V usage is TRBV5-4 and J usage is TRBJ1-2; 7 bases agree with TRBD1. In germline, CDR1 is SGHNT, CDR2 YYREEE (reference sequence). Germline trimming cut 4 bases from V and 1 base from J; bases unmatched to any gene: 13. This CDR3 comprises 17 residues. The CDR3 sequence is CASSKGTVLSSNYGYTF. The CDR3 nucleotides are TGTGCCAGCAGCAAAGGGACAGTACTAAGTAGTAACTATGGCTACACCTTC. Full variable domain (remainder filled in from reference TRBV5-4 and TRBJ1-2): ETGVTQSPTHLIKTRGQQVTLRCSSQSGHNTVSWYQQALGQGPQFIFQYYREEENGRGNFPPRFSGLQFPNYSSELNVNALELDDSALYLCASSKGTVLSSNYGYTFGSGTRLTVV.

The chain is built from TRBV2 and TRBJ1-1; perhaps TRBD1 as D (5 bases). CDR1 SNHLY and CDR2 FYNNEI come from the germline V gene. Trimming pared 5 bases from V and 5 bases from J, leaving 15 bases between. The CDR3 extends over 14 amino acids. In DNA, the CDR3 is TGTGCCAGCAGTCCCGGGGGTTGGGGGACTGAAGCTTTCTTT. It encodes CASSPGGWGTEAFF.